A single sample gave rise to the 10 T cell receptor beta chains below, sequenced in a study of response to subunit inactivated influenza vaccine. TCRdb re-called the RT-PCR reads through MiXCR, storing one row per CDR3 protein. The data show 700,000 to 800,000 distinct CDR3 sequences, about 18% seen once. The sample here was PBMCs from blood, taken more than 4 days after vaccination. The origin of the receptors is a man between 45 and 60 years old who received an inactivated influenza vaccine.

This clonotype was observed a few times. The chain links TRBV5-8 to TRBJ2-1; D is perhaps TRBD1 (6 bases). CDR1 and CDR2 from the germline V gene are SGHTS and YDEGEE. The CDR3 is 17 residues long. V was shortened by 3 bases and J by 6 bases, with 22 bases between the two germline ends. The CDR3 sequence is CASSSYTGTANPNEQFF. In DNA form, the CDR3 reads TGTGCCAGCAGCTCATACACAGGGACCGCGAACCCCAATGAGCAGTTCTTC.

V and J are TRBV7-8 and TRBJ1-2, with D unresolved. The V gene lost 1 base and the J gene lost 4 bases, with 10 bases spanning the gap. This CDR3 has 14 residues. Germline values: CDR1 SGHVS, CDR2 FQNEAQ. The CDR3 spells CASSLGSASYGYTF. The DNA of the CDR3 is TGTGCCAGCAGCTTAGGATCCGCATCCTATGGCTACACCTTC.

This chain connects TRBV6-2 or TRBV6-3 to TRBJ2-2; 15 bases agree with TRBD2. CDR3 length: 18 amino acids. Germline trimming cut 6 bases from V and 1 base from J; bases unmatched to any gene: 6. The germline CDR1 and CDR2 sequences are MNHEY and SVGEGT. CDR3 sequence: CASSDPGLAGGNTGELFF. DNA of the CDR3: TGTGCCAGCAGCGATCCGGGACTAGCGGGAGGGAACACCGGGGAGCTGTTTTTT.

The CDR3 DNA is TGTGCCAGCAGCCCCGCTCAAGGGGCCAACTATGGCTACACCTTC. Protein sequence: CASSPAQGANYGYTF. This rearrangement joins TRBV4-2 to TRBJ1-2, with a weak D call TRBD1 (5 bases). Trimming stripped 4 bases from V and 2 bases from J, with 14 bases between. Germline assignment: CDR1 LGHNA and CDR2 YNFKEQ. CDR3 size: 15 residues.

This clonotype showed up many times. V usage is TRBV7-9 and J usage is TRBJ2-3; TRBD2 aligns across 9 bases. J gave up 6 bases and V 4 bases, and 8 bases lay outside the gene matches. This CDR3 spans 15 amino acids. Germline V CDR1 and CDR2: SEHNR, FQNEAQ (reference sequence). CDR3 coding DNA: TGTGCCAGCAGCTACAGATTAGCGGGAGCGGATACGCAGTATTTT. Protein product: CASSYRLAGADTQYF.

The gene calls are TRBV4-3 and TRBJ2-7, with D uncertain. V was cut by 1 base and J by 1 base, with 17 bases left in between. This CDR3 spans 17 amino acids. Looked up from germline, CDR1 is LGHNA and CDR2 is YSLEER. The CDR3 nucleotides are TGCGCCAGCAGCCAAGGGCACTTTGTATCCGCTTCCTACGAGCAGTACTTC. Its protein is CASSQGHFVSASYEQYF.

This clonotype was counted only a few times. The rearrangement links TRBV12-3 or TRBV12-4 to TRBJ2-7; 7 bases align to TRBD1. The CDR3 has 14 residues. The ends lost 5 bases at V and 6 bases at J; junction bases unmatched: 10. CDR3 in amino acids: CASSTDRSLGEQYF. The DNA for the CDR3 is TGTGCCAGCAGTACGGACAGGTCCCTTGGCGAGCAGTACTTC.

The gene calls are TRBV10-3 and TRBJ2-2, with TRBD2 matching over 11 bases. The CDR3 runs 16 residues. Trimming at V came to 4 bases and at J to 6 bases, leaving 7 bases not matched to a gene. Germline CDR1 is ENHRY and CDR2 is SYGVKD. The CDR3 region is CAISGTSGGEAGELFF. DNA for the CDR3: TGTGCCATCAGTGGAACTAGCGGGGGAGAGGCCGGGGAGCTGTTTTTT.

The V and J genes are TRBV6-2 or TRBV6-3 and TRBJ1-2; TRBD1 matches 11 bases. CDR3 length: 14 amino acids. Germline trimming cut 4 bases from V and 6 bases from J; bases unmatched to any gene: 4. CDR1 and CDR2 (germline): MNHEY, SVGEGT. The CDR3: CASSWTGGADGYTF. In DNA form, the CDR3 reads TGTGCCAGCAGTTGGACAGGGGGCGCCGATGGCTACACCTTC.

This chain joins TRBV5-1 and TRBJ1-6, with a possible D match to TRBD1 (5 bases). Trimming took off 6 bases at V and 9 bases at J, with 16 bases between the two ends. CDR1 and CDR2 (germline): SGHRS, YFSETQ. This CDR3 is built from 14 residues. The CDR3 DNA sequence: TGCGCCAGCAACCTTGGGGGAGGAAGTTCACCCCTCCACTTT. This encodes CASNLGGGSSPLHF.